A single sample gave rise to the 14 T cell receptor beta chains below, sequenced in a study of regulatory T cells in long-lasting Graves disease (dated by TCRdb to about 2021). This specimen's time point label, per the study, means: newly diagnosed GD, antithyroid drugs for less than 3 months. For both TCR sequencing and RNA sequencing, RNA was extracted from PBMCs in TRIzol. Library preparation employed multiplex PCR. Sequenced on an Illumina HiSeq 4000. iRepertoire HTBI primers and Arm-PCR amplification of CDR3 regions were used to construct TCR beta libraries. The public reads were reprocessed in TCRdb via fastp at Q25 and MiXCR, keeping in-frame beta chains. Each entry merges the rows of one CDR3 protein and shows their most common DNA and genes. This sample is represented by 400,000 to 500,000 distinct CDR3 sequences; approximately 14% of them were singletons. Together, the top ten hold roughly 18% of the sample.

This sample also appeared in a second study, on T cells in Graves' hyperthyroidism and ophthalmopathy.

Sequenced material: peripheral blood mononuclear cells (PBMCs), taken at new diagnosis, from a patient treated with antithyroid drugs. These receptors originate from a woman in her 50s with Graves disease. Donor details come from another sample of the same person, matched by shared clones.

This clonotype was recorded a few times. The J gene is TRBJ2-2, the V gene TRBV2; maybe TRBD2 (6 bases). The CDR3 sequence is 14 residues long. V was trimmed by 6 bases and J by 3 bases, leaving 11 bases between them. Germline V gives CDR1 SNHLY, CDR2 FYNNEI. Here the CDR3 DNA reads TGTGCCAGCAGACCGGGAGATTACACCGGGGAGCTGTTTTTT. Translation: CASRPGDYTGELFF.

The CDR3 is CASSNLPDRNTEAFF. The DNA for the CDR3 is TGTGCCAGTAGTAACCTACCGGACAGGAACACTGAAGCTTTCTTT. J is TRBJ1-1 and V is TRBV19; the D gene is possibly TRBD1 (6 bases). V dropped 4 bases and J dropped 1 base, with 13 bases sitting between them. This CDR3 contains 15 residues. The germline CDR1 and CDR2 sequences are LNHDA and SQIVND (reference sequence).

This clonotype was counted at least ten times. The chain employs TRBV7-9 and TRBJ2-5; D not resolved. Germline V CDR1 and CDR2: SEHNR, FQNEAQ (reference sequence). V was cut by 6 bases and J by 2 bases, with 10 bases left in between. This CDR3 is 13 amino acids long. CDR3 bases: TGTGCCAGCAGGGCGCGGAGACAAGAGACCCAGTACTTC. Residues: CASRARRQETQYF.

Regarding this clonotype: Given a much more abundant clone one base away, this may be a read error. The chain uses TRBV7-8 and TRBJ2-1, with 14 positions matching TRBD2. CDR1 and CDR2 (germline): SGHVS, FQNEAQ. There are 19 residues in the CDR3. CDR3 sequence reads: CASSYGTSGRTLHYNEQLF. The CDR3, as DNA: TGTGCCAGCAGCTACGGGACTAGCGGGAGAACCCTCCATTACAATGAGCAGCTCTTC.

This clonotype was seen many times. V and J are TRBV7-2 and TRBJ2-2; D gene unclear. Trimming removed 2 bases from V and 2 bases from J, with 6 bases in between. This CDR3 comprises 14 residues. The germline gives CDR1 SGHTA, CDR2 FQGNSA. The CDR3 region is CASSLPPNTGELFF. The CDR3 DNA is TGTGCCAGCAGCTTACCCCCTAACACCGGGGAGCTGTTTTTT.

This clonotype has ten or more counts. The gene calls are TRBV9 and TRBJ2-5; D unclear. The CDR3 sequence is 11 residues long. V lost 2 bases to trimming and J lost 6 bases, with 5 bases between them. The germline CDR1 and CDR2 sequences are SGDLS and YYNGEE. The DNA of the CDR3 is TGTGCCAGCAGCGTCGACAAGACCCAGTACTTC. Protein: CASSVDKTQYF.

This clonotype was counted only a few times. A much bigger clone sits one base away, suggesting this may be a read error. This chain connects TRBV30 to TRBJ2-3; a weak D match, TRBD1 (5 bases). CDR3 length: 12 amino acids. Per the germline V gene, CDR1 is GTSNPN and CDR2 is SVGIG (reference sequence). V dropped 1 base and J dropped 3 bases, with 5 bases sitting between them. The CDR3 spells CAWSGTTDTQYF. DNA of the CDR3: TGTGCCTGGAGTGGGACAACAGATACGCAGTATTTT.

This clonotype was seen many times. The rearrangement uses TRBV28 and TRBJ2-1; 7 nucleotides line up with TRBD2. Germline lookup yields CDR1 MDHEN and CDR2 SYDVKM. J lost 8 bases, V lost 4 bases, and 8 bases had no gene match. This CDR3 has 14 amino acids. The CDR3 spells CASSSLTSRDEQFF. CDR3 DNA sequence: TGTGCCAGCAGTTCACTGACTAGCCGTGATGAGCAGTTCTTC. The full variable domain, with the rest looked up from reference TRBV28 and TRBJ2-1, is DVKVTQSSRYLVKRTGEKVFLECVQDMDHENMFWYRQDPGLGLRLIYFSYDVKMKEKGDIPEGYSVSREKKERFSLILESASTNQTSMYLCASSSLTSRDEQFFGPGTRLTVL.

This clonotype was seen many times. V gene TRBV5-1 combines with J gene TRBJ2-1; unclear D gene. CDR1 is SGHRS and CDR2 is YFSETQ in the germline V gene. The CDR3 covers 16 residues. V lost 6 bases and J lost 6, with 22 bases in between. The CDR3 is CASKWSGASASNEQFF. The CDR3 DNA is TGCGCCAGCAAGTGGTCAGGAGCCAGCGCTAGCAATGAGCAGTTCTTC.

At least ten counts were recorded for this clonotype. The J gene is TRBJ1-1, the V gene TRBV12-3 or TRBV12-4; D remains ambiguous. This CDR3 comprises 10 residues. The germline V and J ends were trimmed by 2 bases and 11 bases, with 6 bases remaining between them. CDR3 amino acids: CASSLSAAFF. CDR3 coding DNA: TGTGCCAGCAGTTTAAGTGCGGCTTTCTTT.

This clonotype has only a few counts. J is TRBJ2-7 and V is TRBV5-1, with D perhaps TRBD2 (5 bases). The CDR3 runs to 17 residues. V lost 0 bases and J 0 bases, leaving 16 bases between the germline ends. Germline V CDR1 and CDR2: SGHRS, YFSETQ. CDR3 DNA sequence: TGCGCCAGCAGCTTGGGGGCCCTCGGAGCGGACTCCTACGAGCAGTACTTC. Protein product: CASSLGALGADSYEQYF.

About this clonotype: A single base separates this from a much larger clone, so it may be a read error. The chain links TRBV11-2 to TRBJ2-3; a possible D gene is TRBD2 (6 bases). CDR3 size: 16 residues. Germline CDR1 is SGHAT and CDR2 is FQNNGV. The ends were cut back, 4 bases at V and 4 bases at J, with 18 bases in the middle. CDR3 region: CASSSGGARGADTQYF. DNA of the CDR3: TGTGCCAGCAGCTCCGGCGGGGCGCGGGGTGCAGATACGCAGTATTTT.

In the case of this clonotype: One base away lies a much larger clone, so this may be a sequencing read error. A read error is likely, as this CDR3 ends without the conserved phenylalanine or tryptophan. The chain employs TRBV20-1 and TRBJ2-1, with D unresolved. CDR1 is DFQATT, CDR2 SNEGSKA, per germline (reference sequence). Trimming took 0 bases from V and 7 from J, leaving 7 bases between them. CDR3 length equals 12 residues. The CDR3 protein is CSARDHRNEQFS. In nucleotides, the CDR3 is TGCAGTGCTAGAGATCATCGGAATGAGCAGTTCTCC.

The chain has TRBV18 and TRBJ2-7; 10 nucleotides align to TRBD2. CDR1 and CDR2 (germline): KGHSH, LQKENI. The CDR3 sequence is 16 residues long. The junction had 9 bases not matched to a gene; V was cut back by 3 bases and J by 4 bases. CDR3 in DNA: TGTGCCAGCTCACCCGGAAGCGGGAGGGCCGCGTACGAGCAGTACTTC. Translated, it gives CASSPGSGRAAYEQYF.